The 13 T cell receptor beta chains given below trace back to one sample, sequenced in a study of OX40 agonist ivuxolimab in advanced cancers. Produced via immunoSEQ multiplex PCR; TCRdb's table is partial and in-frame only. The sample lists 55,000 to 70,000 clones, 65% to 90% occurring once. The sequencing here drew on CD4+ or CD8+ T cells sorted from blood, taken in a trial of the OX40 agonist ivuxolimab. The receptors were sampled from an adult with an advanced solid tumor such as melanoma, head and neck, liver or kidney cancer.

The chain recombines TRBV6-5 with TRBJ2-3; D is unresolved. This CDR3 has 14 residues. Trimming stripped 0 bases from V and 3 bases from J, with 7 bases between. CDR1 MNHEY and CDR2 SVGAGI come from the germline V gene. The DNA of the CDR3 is TGTGCCAGCAGTTACTCTATCTGGACAGATACGCAGTATTTT. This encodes CASSYSIWTDTQYF.

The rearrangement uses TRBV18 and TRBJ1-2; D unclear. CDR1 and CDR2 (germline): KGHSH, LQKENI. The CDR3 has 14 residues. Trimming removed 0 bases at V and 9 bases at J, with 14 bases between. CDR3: CASSPPVKGVSYTF. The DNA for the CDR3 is TGTGCCAGCTCACCACCGGTGAAGGGAGTCAGCTACACCTTC.

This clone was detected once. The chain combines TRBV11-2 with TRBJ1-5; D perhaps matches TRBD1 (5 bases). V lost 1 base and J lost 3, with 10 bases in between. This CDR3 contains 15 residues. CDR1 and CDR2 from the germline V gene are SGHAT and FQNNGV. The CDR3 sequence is CASSLAGGNNQPQHF. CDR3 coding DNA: TGTGCCAGCAGCTTAGCGGGGGGTAACAATCAGCCCCAGCATTTT.

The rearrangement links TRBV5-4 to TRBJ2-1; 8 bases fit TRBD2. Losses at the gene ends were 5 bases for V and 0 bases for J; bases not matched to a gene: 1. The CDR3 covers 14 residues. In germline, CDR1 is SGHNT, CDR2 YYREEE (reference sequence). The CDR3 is CASRTSGSYNEQFF. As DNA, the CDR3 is TGTGCCAGCAGAACTAGCGGCTCCTACAATGAGCAGTTCTTC.

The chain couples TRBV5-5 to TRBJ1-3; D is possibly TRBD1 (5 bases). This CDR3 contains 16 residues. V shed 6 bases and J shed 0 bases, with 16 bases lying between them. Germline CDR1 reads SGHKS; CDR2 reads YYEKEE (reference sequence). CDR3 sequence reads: CASTGQGLFSGNTIYF. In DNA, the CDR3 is TGTGCCAGCACTGGGCAGGGCTTATTCTCTGGAAACACCATATATTTT.

This CDR3 is CASSPAGLATAEKLFF. DNA of the CDR3: TGTGCCAGCTCACCAGCAGGACTGGCTACAGCTGAAAAACTGTTTTTT. The rearrangement joins TRBV18 to TRBJ1-4; D is undetermined. V was clipped by 2 bases and J by 7 bases, with 17 bases between them. CDR1 and CDR2 (germline): KGHSH, LQKENI. The length of the CDR3 is 16 residues. Based on the CDR3 plus reference TRBV18 and TRBJ1-4, the full variable domain is NAGVMQNPRHLVRRRGQEARLRCSPMKGHSHVYWYRQLPEEGLKFMVYLQKENIIDESGMPKERFSAEFPKEGPSILRIQQVVRGDSAAYFCASSPAGLATAEKLFFGSGTQLSVL.

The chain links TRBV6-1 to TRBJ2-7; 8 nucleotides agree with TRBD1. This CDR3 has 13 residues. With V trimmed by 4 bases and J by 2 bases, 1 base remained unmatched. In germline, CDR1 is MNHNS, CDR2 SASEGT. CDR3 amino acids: CASSAGQAYEQYF. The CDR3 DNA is TGTGCCAGCAGTGCGGGACAGGCCTACGAGCAGTACTTC.

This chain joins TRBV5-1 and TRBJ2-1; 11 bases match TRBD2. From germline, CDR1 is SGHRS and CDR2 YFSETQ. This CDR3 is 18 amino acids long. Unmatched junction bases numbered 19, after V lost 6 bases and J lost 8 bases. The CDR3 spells CASISRGTGTSGADEQFF. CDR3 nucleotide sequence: TGCGCCAGCATCTCGAGGGGAACCGGGACTAGCGGTGCCGATGAGCAGTTCTTC.

The CDR3 protein is CASSPRDLLNTEAFF. CDR3 in DNA: TGTGCCAGCTCACCAAGGGACCTCCTGAACACTGAAGCTTTCTTT. The rearrangement uses TRBV18 and TRBJ1-1, with D perhaps matching TRBD1 (5 bases). Germline CDR1 and CDR2: KGHSH and LQKENI. This CDR3 spans 15 amino acids. V lost 2 bases and J lost 0, with 10 bases in between.

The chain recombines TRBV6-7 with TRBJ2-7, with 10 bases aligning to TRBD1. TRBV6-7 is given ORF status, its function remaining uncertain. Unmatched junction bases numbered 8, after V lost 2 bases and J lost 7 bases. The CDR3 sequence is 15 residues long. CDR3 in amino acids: CASSYPRQGAWEQYF. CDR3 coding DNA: TGTGCCAGCAGTTACCCACGACAGGGGGCGTGGGAGCAGTACTTC.

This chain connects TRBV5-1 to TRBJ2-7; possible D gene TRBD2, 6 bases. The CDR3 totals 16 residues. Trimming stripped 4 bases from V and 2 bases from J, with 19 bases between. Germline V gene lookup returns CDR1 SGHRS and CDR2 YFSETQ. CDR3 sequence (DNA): TGCGCCAGCAGCGAAACCCCCGGGACTTCCCCCTACGAGCAGTACTTC. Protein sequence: CASSETPGTSPYEQYF.

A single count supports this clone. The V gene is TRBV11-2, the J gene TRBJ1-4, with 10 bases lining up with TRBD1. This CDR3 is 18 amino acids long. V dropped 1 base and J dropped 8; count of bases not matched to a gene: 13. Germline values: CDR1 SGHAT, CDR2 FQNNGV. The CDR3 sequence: CASSLADRGRRVREKLFF. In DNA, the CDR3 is TGTGCCAGCAGCTTAGCTGACAGGGGGCGACGGGTCCGGGAAAAACTGTTTTTT.

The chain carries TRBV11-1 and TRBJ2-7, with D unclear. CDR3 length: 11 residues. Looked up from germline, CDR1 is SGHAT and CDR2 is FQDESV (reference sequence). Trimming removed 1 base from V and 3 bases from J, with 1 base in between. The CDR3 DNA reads TGTGCCAGCAGCTTAGTCTACGAGCAGTACTTC. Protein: CASSLVYEQYF.